Presented here are 21 T cell receptor beta chains from one specimen sequenced in a study of CD8 T cells in ankylosing spondylitis. TCRdb processed the 5' RACE reads anew with MiXCR; each CDR3 protein has one entry. The profile shows roughly 230,000 distinct CDR3 sequences, about 11% of them singletons. Material: blood, either unsorted or a sorted T cell fraction (not recorded which). Receptor source: a male donor with ankylosing spondylitis or in good health (not recorded which).

The table lists this clonotype with many counts. The genes are TRBV7-9 and TRBJ2-3; D uncertain. This CDR3 is 13 amino acids long. Germline V lookup: CDR1 SEHNR, CDR2 FQNEAQ (reference sequence). The V end lost 6 bases, the J end lost 0 bases, and 7 bases lay between the germline ends. CDR3 DNA sequence: TGTGCCAGCAGTCCGTCGAGCACAGATACGCAGTATTTT. Translation gives CASSPSSTDTQYF.

This clonotype was detected ten times or more. V and J are TRBV5-1 and TRBJ2-2; D uncertain. V was clipped by 2 bases and J by 4 bases, with 6 bases between them. Germline V gene sequence: CDR1 SGHRS, CDR2 YFSETQ. CDR3 size: 13 residues. The CDR3 region has the DNA TGCGCCAGCAGCTTCGGCCTCACCGGGGAGCTGTTTTTT. Protein product: CASSFGLTGELFF.

This clonotype was detected many times. The V gene is TRBV6-5, the J gene TRBJ2-7; 10 bases match TRBD1. V shed 5 bases and J 7 bases; nucleotides not matched to a gene: 8. CDR3 length: 14 residues. Germline CDR1 and CDR2: MNHEY and SVGAGI. CDR3 nucleotides: TGTGCCAGCAGTCACGACAGGGGGCCGGGGGAGCAGTACTTC. It encodes CASSHDRGPGEQYF.

This chain connects TRBV9 to TRBJ2-3, with 12 bases lining up with TRBD2. The junction had 4 bases not matched to a gene; V was cut back by 4 bases and J by 4 bases. The germline V gene has CDR1 SGDLS and CDR2 YYNGEE. The CDR3 runs to 15 residues. CDR3 residues: CASSPRLAGADTQYF. The CDR3 region has the DNA TGTGCCAGCAGCCCCCGACTAGCGGGAGCAGATACGCAGTATTTT.

This clonotype was counted at least ten times. This chain joins TRBV7-2 and TRBJ1-2; tentative D call: TRBD1 (5 bases). V lost 5 bases and J 6 bases, leaving 13 bases between the germline ends. This CDR3 spans 13 amino acids. Germline V gene lookup returns CDR1 SGHTA and CDR2 FQGNSA. CDR3 sequence reads: CASSPGRGDGYTF. Written as DNA, the CDR3 is TGTGCCAGCAGCCCGGGCCGGGGGGATGGCTACACCTTC.

The chain joins TRBV5-1 to TRBJ1-1; TRBD1 might be the D (6 bases). This CDR3 has 15 residues. V lost 0 bases, J lost 5 bases, and 14 bases lay in between. Per germline, CDR1 SGHRS and CDR2 YFSETQ. For the CDR3, the DNA is TGCGCCAGCAGCTTGGAGGGGAGGGGGTTGACTGAAGCTTTCTTT. It is translated as CASSLEGRGLTEAFF.

V gene TRBV11-2 combines with J gene TRBJ2-7; tentative D call: TRBD2 (6 bases). Germline CDR1 SGHAT, CDR2 FQNNGV. The V end lost 7 bases, the J end lost 5 bases, and 15 bases lay between the germline ends. The CDR3 sequence is 13 residues long. The CDR3 region is CASTRGGQDEQYF. CDR3 in DNA: TGTGCCAGCACACGAGGAGGGCAGGACGAGCAGTACTTC.

This clonotype showed up many times. The CDR3 protein is CASSLMEAASNQPQHF. CDR3 in DNA: TGTGCCAGCAGTTTAATGGAGGCAGCCAGCAATCAGCCCCAGCATTTT. This chain links TRBV12-3 or TRBV12-4 with TRBJ1-5; no definite D call. Trimming took off 2 bases at V and 1 base at J, with 12 bases between the two ends. The CDR3 contains 16 residues.

This clonotype came up many times. The chain recombines TRBV5-1 with TRBJ1-1, with D perhaps TRBD1 (6 bases). CDR3 size: 15 residues. V dropped 1 base and J dropped 6 bases, with 16 bases sitting between them. In germline, CDR1 is SGHRS, CDR2 YFSETQ. CDR3 coding DNA: TGCGCCAGCAGCTTGTGGGGCAGGGGATCCCCTGAAGCTTTCTTT. Protein sequence: CASSLWGRGSPEAFF. The whole variable domain, remainder taken from reference TRBV5-1 and TRBJ1-1, is KAGVTQTPRYLIKTRGQQVTLSCSPISGHRSVSWYQQTPGQGLQFLFEYFSETQRNKGNFPGRFSGRQFSNSRSEMNVSTLELGDSALYLCASSLWGRGSPEAFFGQGTRLTVV.

The table lists this clonotype with many counts. This chain connects TRBV20-1 to TRBJ2-2; a weak D match, TRBD2 (5 bases). This CDR3 spans 16 amino acids. The germline gives CDR1 DFQATT, CDR2 SNEGSKA (reference sequence). Trimming pared 3 bases from V and 4 bases from J, leaving 18 bases between. CDR3 amino acids: CSASPTRTLSTGELFF. The CDR3 coding sequence is TGCAGTGCTAGTCCTACTAGAACCTTAAGCACCGGGGAGCTGTTTTTT.

This rearrangement joins TRBV12-3 or TRBV12-4 to TRBJ2-3; D is uncertain. Trimming stripped 3 bases from V and 0 bases from J, with 4 bases between. This CDR3 contains 13 residues. This CDR3 is CASSLFSTDTQYF. Written as DNA, the CDR3 is TGTGCCAGCAGTTTGTTTAGCACAGATACGCAGTATTTT.

This clonotype has ten or more counts. The rearrangement links TRBV4-1 to TRBJ2-3, with TRBD2 matching over 8 bases. Unmatched junction bases numbered 6, after V lost 4 bases and J lost 0 bases. The CDR3 runs 16 residues. Germline V gene lookup returns CDR1 MGHRA and CDR2 YSYEKL. The CDR3 protein is CASSLGLAVSTDTQYF. CDR3 bases: TGCGCCAGCAGCCTCGGACTAGCAGTTAGCACAGATACGCAGTATTTT.

This clonotype was detected ten times or more. The chain combines TRBV5-5 with TRBJ1-5; D is uncertain. The CDR3 spans 15 residues. Deletions cut 4 bases from V and 0 bases from J, with 11 bases between. Germline V lookup: CDR1 SGHKS, CDR2 YYEKEE (reference sequence). CDR3 nucleotide sequence: TGTGCCAGCAGCCCTGACACGTATAGCAATCAGCCCCAGCATTTT. Its protein product is CASSPDTYSNQPQHF.

This clonotype was seen many times. The gene calls are TRBV3-1 and TRBJ2-1; 9 bases line up with TRBD2. Germline CDR1 and CDR2: LGHDT and YNNKEL (reference sequence). This CDR3 has 16 amino acids. V was clipped by 0 bases and J by 7 bases; unmatched bases: 7. CDR3 in DNA: TGTGCCAGCAGCCAAGAGACTAGCGGAACCTTTAATGAGCAGTTCTTC. Its protein product is CASSQETSGTFNEQFF.

This chain links TRBV27 with TRBJ1-1, with 7 bases matching TRBD1. CDR3 length equals 15 residues. The trim removed 9 bases at V and 1 base at J, leaving 11 bases unmatched. Looked up from germline, CDR1 is MNHEY and CDR2 is SMNVEV (reference sequence). The CDR3 spells CASSHRGMRNTEAFF. CDR3 nucleotide sequence: TGTGCCAGTAGTCACAGGGGAATGAGGAACACTGAAGCTTTCTTT.

This clonotype was picked up many times. The chain employs TRBV6-2 or TRBV6-3 and TRBJ2-1, with D perhaps TRBD1 (6 bases). This CDR3 is 13 amino acids long. Trimming took off 0 bases at V and 9 bases at J, with 9 bases between the two ends. The V gene's germline CDR1 is MNHEY and CDR2 SVGEGT. In nucleotides, the CDR3 is TGTGCCAGCAGTTACTCACAGGGAACTGAGCAGTTCTTC. Translated, it gives CASSYSQGTEQFF.

This clonotype was observed at least ten times. The CDR3 DNA reads TGTGCCACCTCCGAACCTCGCGATGAGCAGTTCTTC. Its protein product is CATSEPRDEQFF. The rearrangement links TRBV15 to TRBJ2-1; D is ambiguous. The germline V gene has CDR1 LNHNV and CDR2 YYDKDF (reference sequence). Trimming took off 8 bases at V and 8 bases at J, with 13 bases between the two ends. CDR3 length equals 12 residues.

This clonotype was observed many times. V is TRBV5-1 and J is TRBJ1-6; 8 bases agree with TRBD1. With 0 bases clipped from V and 10 bases from J, the junction kept 3 bases outside the gene matches. Germline lookup yields CDR1 SGHRS and CDR2 YFSETQ. This CDR3 contains 14 residues. The CDR3 region is CASSLGQGASPLHF. The CDR3 bases are TGCGCCAGCAGCTTGGGCCAGGGGGCATCACCCCTCCACTTT.

This clonotype was found many times. The chain employs TRBV20-1 and TRBJ2-1; 12 bases are a match to TRBD2. Per the germline V gene, CDR1 is DFQATT and CDR2 is SNEGSKA (reference sequence). Losses at the gene ends were 2 bases for V and 6 bases for J; bases not matched to a gene: 2. The CDR3 length is 14 residues. CDR3 region: CSARRLAGVNEQFF. The DNA for the CDR3 is TGCAGTGCTAGAAGACTAGCGGGAGTCAATGAGCAGTTCTTC.

This clonotype was observed a few times. CDR3 residues: CAISASPTGESTDTQYF. The CDR3 DNA sequence: TGTGCCATCAGTGCGAGCCCGACAGGGGAGAGCACAGATACGCAGTATTTT. The rearrangement links TRBV10-3 to TRBJ2-3; 8 positions match TRBD1. Germline V gene sequence: CDR1 ENHRY, CDR2 SYGVKD. The CDR3 is made up of 17 amino acids. The trim removed 4 bases at V and 0 bases at J, leaving 9 bases unmatched.

There are many counts of this clonotype. The chain has TRBV5-1 and TRBJ2-6; D perhaps matches TRBD1 (6 bases). The CDR3 is made up of 16 amino acids. The germline V gene encodes CDR1 SGHRS and CDR2 YFSETQ. Trimming removed 6 bases at V and 1 base at J, with 14 bases between. The CDR3 coding sequence is TGCGCCAGCATGACAGGCCAACTTTCTGGGGCCAACGTCCTGACTTTC. Amino acid sequence: CASMTGQLSGANVLTF.